The 24 T cell receptor beta chains listed next were all sequenced from one sample in a study of blood T cells in healthy people across ages. For the second PCR, which ran for roughly 7 to 11 cycles, a sample-barcoded 5' primer and a J-beta primer mix were used. TCRdb called the 5' RACE reads again in MiXCR, with one record for every CDR3 protein. This sample yields hundreds of thousands of distinct CDR3 sequences, of which under 55% are seen a single time; just under 25% belongs to the top ten. Sequencing was done on a sample of blood. These receptors all stem from a man older than 75 in good health.

This clonotype was recorded many times. V usage is TRBV7-9 and J usage is TRBJ2-7; possibly TRBD1 for D (5 bases). Looked up from germline, CDR1 is SEHNR and CDR2 is FQNEAQ (reference sequence). The CDR3 runs 13 residues. Between the trimmed V and J ends, which lost 6 bases and 2 bases, there was a span of 11 bases. CDR3 sequence reads: CASSLGVPYEQYF. The CDR3, as DNA: TGTGCCAGCAGTCTAGGGGTCCCCTACGAGCAGTACTTC.

This clonotype was found a few times. The chain recombines TRBV2 with TRBJ1-2; possible D gene TRBD1, 6 bases. The CDR3 covers 13 residues. V was cut by 8 bases and J by 4 bases, with 14 bases left in between. The germline V gene encodes CDR1 SNHLY and CDR2 FYNNEI. The CDR3 sequence is CASSRQAIYGYTF. In DNA, the CDR3 is TGTGCCAGCTCCCGACAGGCGATCTATGGCTACACCTTC. The full variable domain, in which reference TRBV2 and TRBJ1-2 provide the parts outside the CDR3, is EPEVTQTPSHQVTQMGQEVILRCVPISNHLYFYWYRQILGQKVEFLVSFYNNEISEKSEIFDDQFSVERPDGSNFTLKIRSTKLEDSAMYFCASSRQAIYGYTFGSGTRLTVV.

This clonotype was seen more than once but under ten times. One end of the junction varies from germline; a read error may be responsible. V usage is TRBV6-6 and J usage is TRBJ1-2; D call uncertain. This CDR3 comprises 13 residues. Germline loops: CDR1 MNHNY, CDR2 SVGAGI (reference sequence). The CDR3 DNA reads as TGTGCCAGCAGTGACTCCCCTCTCTATGGCTACACCTTC. It specifies CASSDSPLYGYTF.

This clonotype was observed a few times. V gene TRBV20-1 combines with J gene TRBJ1-6; D might be TRBD1 (6 bases). The V end lost 6 bases, the J end lost 7 bases, and 19 bases lay between the germline ends. CDR1 is DFQATT and CDR2 is SNEGSKA in the germline V gene (reference sequence). This CDR3 has 15 amino acids. The DNA of the CDR3 is TGCAGTGCCTACACGACGGGGGCTTGGAATTCACCCCTCCACTTT. It translates to CSAYTTGAWNSPLHF.

This clonotype has just a few counts. This sequence joins TRBV20-1 and TRBJ2-3, with 7 bases that match TRBD1. CDR1 and CDR2 (germline): DFQATT, SNEGSKA (reference sequence). With V trimmed by 4 bases and J by 2 bases, 9 bases remained unmatched. The length of the CDR3 is 15 residues. As DNA, the CDR3 is TGCAGTGCTATTACAGGGGTAGGGGCCACAGATACGCAGTATTTT. Its protein is CSAITGVGATDTQYF.

V usage is TRBV7-3 and J usage is TRBJ2-1; D unresolved. V was shortened by 5 bases and J by 2 bases, with 19 bases between the two germline ends. Germline CDR1 is SGHTA and CDR2 is FQGTGA. The CDR3 runs to 17 residues. The DNA for the CDR3 is TGTGCCAGCAGCCGAGTGCCCACGTCCGGAGCCTACAATGAGCAGTTCTTC. Amino acids: CASSRVPTSGAYNEQFF.

This clonotype was observed a few times. CDR3 sequence: CASRFAQGPSYEQYF. The CDR3, as DNA: TGTGCCAGCAGGTTCGCGCAGGGCCCCTCCTACGAGCAGTACTTC. The genes are TRBV27 and TRBJ2-7; possible D gene TRBD1, 5 bases. The V end lost 6 bases, the J end lost 0 bases, and 15 bases lay between the germline ends. CDR1 is MNHEY and CDR2 is SMNVEV in the germline V gene (reference sequence). The CDR3 totals 15 residues.

This clonotype was observed a handful of times. Given a much more abundant clone one base away, this may be a read error. The chain carries TRBV6-5 and TRBJ2-7; tentatively, D is TRBD2 (6 bases). Deletions cut 6 bases from V and 7 bases from J, with 19 bases between. The CDR3 is 14 residues long. The germline V gene has CDR1 MNHEY and CDR2 SVGAGI. The CDR3 sequence: CASSTGHTGDEQYF. CDR3 nucleotide sequence: TGTGCCAGCAGCACCGGACACACGGGGGATGAGCAGTACTTC.

This chain links TRBV20-1 with TRBJ2-4, with a possible D match to TRBD2 (5 bases). The CDR3 runs to 12 residues. Germline loops: CDR1 DFQATT, CDR2 SNEGSKA (reference sequence). CDR3 protein: CRAFGPGNIQYF. The CDR3, as DNA: TGCAGGGCCTTCGGTCCGGGGAACATTCAGTACTTC.

On this clonotype itself: The junction differs from germline at one of its ends, possibly a read error. This chain uses TRBV6-5 with TRBJ1-6; perhaps TRBD1 as D (5 bases). Germline values: CDR1 MNHEY, CDR2 SVGAGI. The CDR3 is 16 residues long. CDR3 sequence reads: CAGSRWDGTYNSPPHF. The CDR3 bases are TGTGCCGGCAGTCGATGGGACGGAACCTATAATTCACCCCCCCACTTT.

This chain links TRBV20-1 with TRBJ2-7; possible D gene TRBD1, 6 bases. Trimming shortened V by 5 bases and J by 3 bases, and 14 bases separated the two germline ends. The germline V gene has CDR1 DFQATT and CDR2 SNEGSKA (reference sequence). This CDR3 contains 13 residues. CDR3 coding DNA: TGCAGTGCTCCCGAAGACAGGTACTACGAGCAGTACTTC. This sequence encodes CSAPEDRYYEQYF.

V gene TRBV4-2 combines with J gene TRBJ2-5; 10 bases agree with TRBD2. Germline assignment: CDR1 LGHNA and CDR2 YNFKEQ. The CDR3 covers 17 residues. After removal of 1 base from V and 1 base from J, the junction contained 6 bases not matched to a gene. The chain's CDR3 is CASSQATTSGRQETQYF. The DNA of the CDR3 is TGTGCCAGCAGCCAAGCGACGACTAGCGGGCGCCAAGAGACCCAGTACTTC.

V is TRBV18 and J is TRBJ2-5, with D perhaps TRBD2 (5 bases). There are 13 residues in the CDR3. The ends were cut back, 3 bases at V and 3 bases at J, with 8 bases in the middle. Germline-derived CDR1 and CDR2 are KGHSH and LQKENI. CDR3: CASSPIAKETQYF. The CDR3 DNA is TGTGCCAGCTCACCCATAGCGAAAGAGACCCAGTACTTC.

This chain uses TRBV5-1 with TRBJ1-4, with 7 bases aligning to TRBD1. Germline CDR1 is SGHRS and CDR2 is YFSETQ. V shed 2 bases, J shed 4 bases, and the junction held 8 bases outside the gene matches. This CDR3 comprises 16 residues. The CDR3 DNA sequence: TGCGCCAGCAGCTTCACCACCGGGACAGTTAATGAAAAACTGTTTTTT. Its protein product is CASSFTTGTVNEKLFF.

This chain connects TRBV7-2 to TRBJ1-1; D not certain. Looked up from germline, CDR1 is SGHTA and CDR2 is FQGNSA. Trimming pared 3 bases from V and 7 bases from J, leaving 15 bases between. This CDR3 contains 14 residues. The CDR3 loop reads CASSFAGTEIEAFF. CDR3 DNA: TGTGCCAGCAGCTTTGCCGGCACGGAAATTGAAGCTTTCTTT.

This chain connects TRBV7-9 to TRBJ2-7, with 7 nucleotides matching TRBD2. J lost 9 bases, V lost 1 base, and 9 bases had no gene match. CDR3 length: 14 amino acids. Germline V CDR1 and CDR2: SEHNR, FQNEAQ (reference sequence). The CDR3 sequence is CASSLVATGGVQYF. The CDR3 DNA reads TGTGCCAGCAGCTTAGTAGCAACGGGAGGCGTGCAGTACTTC. Supplemented by reference TRBV7-9 and TRBJ2-7, the full variable domain reads DTGVSQNPRHKITKRGQNVTFRCDPISEHNRLYWYRQTLGQGPEFLTYFQNEAQLEKSRLLSDRFSAERPKGSFSTLEIQRTEQGDSAMYLCASSLVATGGVQYFGPGTRLTVT.

This clonotype has just a few counts. The chain combines TRBV12-3 or TRBV12-4 with TRBJ2-7; tentatively, D is TRBD1 (7 bases). Trimming removed 7 bases at V and 3 bases at J, with 16 bases between. The CDR3 runs to 14 residues. The CDR3 nucleotides read TGTGCCAGCACTCTCAGGGGGGCCCTCTACGAGCAGTACTTC. Residues: CASTLRGALYEQYF.

The chain links TRBV7-2 to TRBJ2-2, with D perhaps matching TRBD2 (6 bases). This CDR3 spans 16 amino acids. Germline CDR1 and CDR2: SGHTA and FQGNSA. V lost 2 bases and J lost 0, with 10 bases in between. The CDR3 DNA reads as TGTGCCAGCAGCTTATTTGGCGGGGCGAACACCGGGGAGCTGTTTTTT. As protein: CASSLFGGANTGELFF.

The chain combines TRBV7-2 with TRBJ2-5; TRBD2 is a possible D gene (6 bases). The J call may not be correct, given that the DNA end is closer to TRBJ2-7. This CDR3 comprises 14 residues. CDR1 is SGHTA, CDR2 FQGNSA, per germline. CDR3 protein: CASSLSGVGHEQYF. In DNA form, the CDR3 reads TGTGCCAGCAGCTTATCGGGGGTGGGCCACGAGCAGTACTTC.

V is TRBV20-1 and J is TRBJ1-2; D ambiguous. Between the trimmed V and J ends, which lost 3 bases and 4 bases, there was a span of 12 bases. The CDR3 consists of 13 residues. The germline CDR1 and CDR2 sequences are DFQATT and SNEGSKA (reference sequence). The CDR3 DNA is TGCAGTGCTAGTCACGGACTGATCTATGGCTACACCTTC. The encoded protein is CSASHGLIYGYTF.

The chain employs TRBV29-1 and TRBJ2-4, with D tentatively TRBD1 (5 bases). Germline V gene lookup returns CDR1 SQVTM and CDR2 ANQGSEA. V was clipped by 3 bases and J by 0 bases, with 15 bases between them. The CDR3 contains 16 residues. CDR3: CSVEVLTGIAKNIQYF. The CDR3 DNA reads TGCAGCGTTGAGGTGTTAACAGGAATAGCCAAAAACATTCAGTACTTC.

This clonotype appeared a few times. CDR3 sequence: CSAFMSGTRSYEQYF. Written as DNA, the CDR3 is TGCAGTGCTTTCATGTCCGGGACTAGATCCTACGAGCAGTACTTC. The J gene is TRBJ2-7, the V gene TRBV20-1; TRBD2 aligns across 8 bases. Trimming cost V 5 bases and J 1 base; bases outside gene matches: 10. Germline loops: CDR1 DFQATT, CDR2 SNEGSKA (reference sequence). The CDR3 covers 15 residues.

This chain uses TRBV20-1 with TRBJ2-1, with 8 bases identical to TRBD2. This CDR3 has 16 residues. The V gene end was trimmed by 0 bases and the J gene end by 9 bases; junction bases not matched to a gene: 13. CDR1 is DFQATT, CDR2 SNEGSKA, per germline (reference sequence). DNA for the CDR3: TGCAGTGCTAGAGATGGCGGCGGGGGGCCGAACAGTGAGCAGTTCTTC. Translated, it gives CSARDGGGGPNSEQFF.

This clonotype was seen more than once but under ten times. The V gene is TRBV6-6, the J gene TRBJ1-5; TRBD1 matches at 7 bases. Germline V lookup: CDR1 MNHNY, CDR2 SVGAGI (reference sequence). The CDR3 totals 14 residues. With 5 bases clipped from V and 7 bases from J, the junction kept 8 bases outside the gene matches. The CDR3 protein is CASSDTGDKQPQHF. The CDR3 DNA reads as TGTGCCAGCAGTGATACAGGGGACAAGCAGCCCCAGCATTTT.